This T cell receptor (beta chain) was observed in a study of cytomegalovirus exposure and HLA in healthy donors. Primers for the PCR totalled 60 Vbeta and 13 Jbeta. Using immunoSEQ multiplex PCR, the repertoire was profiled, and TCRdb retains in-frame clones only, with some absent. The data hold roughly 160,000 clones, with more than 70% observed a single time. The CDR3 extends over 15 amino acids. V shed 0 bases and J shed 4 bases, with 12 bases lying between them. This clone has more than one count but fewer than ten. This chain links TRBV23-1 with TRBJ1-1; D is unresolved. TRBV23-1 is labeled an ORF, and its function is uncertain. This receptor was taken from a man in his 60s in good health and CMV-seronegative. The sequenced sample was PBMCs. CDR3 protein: CASSQSRNAGTEAFF. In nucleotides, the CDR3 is TGCGCCAGCAGTCAATCCAGGAACGCGGGCACTGAAGCTTTCTTT.